This T cell receptor (beta chain) was documented in a study of glioma-infiltrating T cells. TCR alpha and beta CDR3 regions were amplified from RNA using iRepertoire nested multiplex PCR. MiXCR was run by TCRdb on the multiplex PCR reads, yielding one entry per CDR3 protein. The table has about 99,000 distinct CDR3 sequences, roughly 30% seen once. V was clipped by 3 bases and J by 8 bases, with 10 bases between them. Per the germline V gene, CDR1 is LNHDA and CDR2 is SQIVND (reference sequence). CDR3 length: 12 amino acids. The specimen sequenced was glioma tissue, nonneoplastic brain tissue, or PBMCs (not recorded which). This sequence originates from a human donor with low-grade glioma or glioblastoma, undergoing nonglioma brain surgery, or in good health (not recorded which). V usage is TRBV19 and J usage is TRBJ1-2; D uncertain. The CDR3 coding sequence is TGTGCCAGTAGTATCCCTCCTGGCGGCTACACCTTC. It is translated as CASSIPPGGYTF.